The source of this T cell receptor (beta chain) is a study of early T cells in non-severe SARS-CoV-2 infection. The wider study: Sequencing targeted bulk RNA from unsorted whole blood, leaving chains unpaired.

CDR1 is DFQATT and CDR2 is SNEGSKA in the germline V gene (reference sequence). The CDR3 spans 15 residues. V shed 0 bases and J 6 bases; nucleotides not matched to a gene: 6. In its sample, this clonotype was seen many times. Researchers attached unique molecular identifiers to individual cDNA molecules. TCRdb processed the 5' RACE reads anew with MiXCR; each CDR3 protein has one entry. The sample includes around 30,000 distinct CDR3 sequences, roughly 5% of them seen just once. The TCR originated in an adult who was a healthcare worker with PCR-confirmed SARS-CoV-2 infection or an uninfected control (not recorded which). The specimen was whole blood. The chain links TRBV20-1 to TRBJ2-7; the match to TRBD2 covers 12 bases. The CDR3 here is CSARDRLAGVGEQYF. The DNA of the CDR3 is TGCAGTGCTAGAGATAGACTAGCGGGAGTCGGCGAGCAGTACTTC.